A selection of T cell receptor beta chains follows, all from one sample in a study of T cells in Graves' hyperthyroidism and ophthalmopathy. MiXCR was run by TCRdb on the multiplex PCR reads, yielding one entry per CDR3 protein. The sample lists under 450,000 distinct CDR3 sequences; 17% were seen once. Sequencing was performed on blood. These TCRs come from a woman aged 25 to 39 with Graves' hyperthyroidism that later progressed to Graves' ophthalmopathy. The CDR3 runs from the conserved cysteine through the conserved F or W. D genes are given only for firm matches. Rows may omit the clone size; those that give it use once, few, many or a size class.

>TRBV18|.|TRBJ1-4|many
CASSHIGTRSNEKLFF
TGTGCCAGCTCACACATAGGGACGAGGTCAAATGAAAAACTGTTTTTT
>TRBV5-1|.|TRBJ2-3|many
CASSFIGRTDTQYF
TGCGCCAGCAGCTTCATAGGGCGCACAGATACGCAGTATTTT
>TRBV12-3/TRBV12-4|TRBD1|TRBJ1-2|.
CASIKTGGIGYTF
TGTGCCAGCATTAAGACAGGGGGTATAGGCTACACCTTC
>TRBV3-1|.|TRBJ1-1|many
CASSQVQSGVGEAFF
TGTGCCAGCAGCCAAGTTCAATCAGGGGTTGGTGAAGCTTTCTTT
>TRBV25-1|TRBD2|TRBJ2-5|many
CASAGQGTSGQLQETQYF
TGTGCCAGCGCCGGACAAGGGACTAGCGGACAGCTCCAAGAGACCCAGTACTTC
>TRBV9|.|TRBJ1-4|few
CASGGGGGEKLFF
TGTGCCAGCGGAGGTGGGGGAGGTGAAAAACTGTTTTTT
>TRBV7-9|TRBD1|TRBJ1-1|many
CASSLAGTGGMRYGVTEAFF
TGTGCCAGCAGCTTGGCCGGGACAGGGGGCATGAGGTACGGGGTCACTGAAGCTTTCTTT
>TRBV11-1|.|TRBJ2-5|many
CASSLAIKETQYF
TGTGCCAGCAGCTTAGCCATCAAAGAGACCCAGTACTTC
>TRBV20-1|.|TRBJ1-5|.
CSAREANQPQHF
TGCAGTGCTAGGGAGGCTAATCAGCCCCAGCATTTT
>TRBV28|.|TRBJ2-6|.
CASSGGSSGANVLTF
TGTGCCAGCAGTGGAGGGAGCTCTGGGGCCAACGTCCTGACTTTC
>TRBV15|.|TRBJ2-3|many
CATRETPDTQYF
TGTGCCACCAGGGAGACCCCAGATACGCAGTATTTT
>TRBV12-3/TRBV12-4|TRBD1|TRBJ1-5|.
CASSPNRQGWNQPQHF
TGTGCCAGCAGTCCTAACCGACAGGGATGGAATCAGCCCCAGCATTTT
>TRBV7-9|.|TRBJ1-1|few
CASSLGISTRDNTEAFF
TGTGCCAGCAGCTTAGGGATAAGTACCAGGGACAACACTGAAGCTTTCTTT
>TRBV24-1|.|TRBJ2-5|.
CATSDRKWETQYF
TGTGCCACCAGTGATAGGAAGTGGGAGACCCAGTACTTC
>TRBV20-1|.|TRBJ1-6|many
CSAVHGGDLHF
TGCAGTGCCGTACACGGAGGAGACCTCCACTTT
>TRBV5-1|TRBD1|TRBJ2-5|.
CASSWGTGKETQYF
TGCGCCAGCAGCTGGGGGACAGGGAAAGAGACCCAGTACTTC